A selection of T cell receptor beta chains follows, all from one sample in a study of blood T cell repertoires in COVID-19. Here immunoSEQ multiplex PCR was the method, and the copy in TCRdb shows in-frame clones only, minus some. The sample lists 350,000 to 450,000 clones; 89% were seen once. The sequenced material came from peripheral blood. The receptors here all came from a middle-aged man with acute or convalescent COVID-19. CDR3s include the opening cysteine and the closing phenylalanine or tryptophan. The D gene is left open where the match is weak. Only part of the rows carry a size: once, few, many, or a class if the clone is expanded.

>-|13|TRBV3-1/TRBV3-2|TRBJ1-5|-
TGTGCCAGCAGCCAACAGGTCAATCAGCCCCAGCATTTT
CASSQQVNQPQHF
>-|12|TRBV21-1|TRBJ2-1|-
TGTGCCAGCAGCACCCCAGGGCTTGAGCAGTTCTTC
CASSTPGLEQFF
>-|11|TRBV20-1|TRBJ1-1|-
TGCAGCAGTAAAAAACAGGGCTTAGCTTTCTTT
CSSKKQGLAFF
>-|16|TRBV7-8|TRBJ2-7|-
TGTGCCAGCAGCTTAGCCCCCCGAGCGAGCTCCTACGAGCAGTACTTC
CASSLAPRASSYEQYF
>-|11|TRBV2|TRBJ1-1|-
TGTGCCAGCAGCCCGAAGTTAGCAGCTTTCTTT
CASSPKLAAFF
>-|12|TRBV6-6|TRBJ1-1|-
TGTGCCAGCAGCCCGGTGGGAGGGCGAGCTTTCTTT
CASSPVGGRAFF
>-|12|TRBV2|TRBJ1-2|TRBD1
TGTGCCAGCAGTGTTGGGGACAGGGAGGACACCTTC
CASSVGDREDTF
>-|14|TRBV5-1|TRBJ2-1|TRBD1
TGCGCCAGCAGAACAGGGGGCGTCAACAATGAGCAGTTCTTC
CASRTGGVNNEQFF
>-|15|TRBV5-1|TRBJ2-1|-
TGCGCCAGCAGCTTGGCGGGATCCGCTTACAATGAGCAGTTCTTC
CASSLAGSAYNEQFF
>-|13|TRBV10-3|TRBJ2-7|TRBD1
TGTGCCATCAGCCGACAGGGGGCCTACGAGCAGTACTTC
CAISRQGAYEQYF
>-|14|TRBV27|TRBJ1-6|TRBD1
TGTGCCAGCAGTCGGACAGGGGGGAACTCACCCCTCCACTTT
CASSRTGGNSPLHF
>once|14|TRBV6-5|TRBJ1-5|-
TGTGCCAGCACCATGGGGGGGGGCAATCAGCCCCAGCATTTT
CASTMGGGNQPQHF
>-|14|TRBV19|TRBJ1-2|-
TGTGCCAGTAGTTCGTACAAAGACTCTTATGGCTACACCTTC
CASSSYKDSYGYTF
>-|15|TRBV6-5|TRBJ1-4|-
TGTGCCAGCAGTCAAAACGGGAGAGGAGATGAAAAACTGTTTTTT
CASSQNGRGDEKLFF
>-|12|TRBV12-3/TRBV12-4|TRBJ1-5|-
TGTGCCAGCACACGGGGGGGGCTTCCCCAGCATTTT
CASTRGGLPQHF
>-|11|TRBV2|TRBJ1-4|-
TGTGCCAGCAGTGGGGCATTAGAGACTATTTTT
CASSGALETIF
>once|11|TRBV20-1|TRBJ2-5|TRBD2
TGCAGTGCTCTCCGGGAGGGGACCCAGTACTTC
CSALREGTQYF
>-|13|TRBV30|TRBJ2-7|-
TGTGCCTGGAGTTGGGGCAGATCCTACGAGCAGTACTTC
CAWSWGRSYEQYF
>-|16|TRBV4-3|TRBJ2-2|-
TGCGCCAGCAGCCAAGAGGAGGGGGCAGGCACCGGGGAGCTGTTTTTT
CASSQEEGAGTGELFF
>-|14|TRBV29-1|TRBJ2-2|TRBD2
TGCAGCGTGAAACTAGCGGGGGTCACCGGGGAGCTGTTTTTT
CSVKLAGVTGELFF
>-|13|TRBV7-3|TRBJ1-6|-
TGTGCCAGCAGACAGGAGGGAAGCTCACCCCTCCACTTT
CASRQEGSSPLHF
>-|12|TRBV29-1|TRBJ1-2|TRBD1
TGCAGCGTTGCTGTCGGGACAGTGGGCTACACCTTC
CSVAVGTVGYTF
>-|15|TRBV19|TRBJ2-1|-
TGTGCCAGTAGTATAATACAGGGAGGGCCCCACAGGCAGTTCTTC
CASSIIQGGPHRQFF
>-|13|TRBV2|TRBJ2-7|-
TGTGCCAGCCCCCCGTCCCCAAACGGCGAGCAGTACTTC
CASPPSPNGEQYF
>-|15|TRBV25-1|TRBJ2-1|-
TGTGCCAGCAGCGGACCGGGGGTTGGGATCGGTGAGCAGTTCTTC
CASSGPGVGIGEQFF
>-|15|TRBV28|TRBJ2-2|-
TGTGCCAGCAGTTTCGGCAGGCTGAACACCGGGGAGCTGTTTTTT
CASSFGRLNTGELFF
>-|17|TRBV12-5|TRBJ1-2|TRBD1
TGTGCTAGTGGTTTGGTTGGGACAGGCAATAGAAACTATGGCTACACCTTC
CASGLVGTGNRNYGYTF
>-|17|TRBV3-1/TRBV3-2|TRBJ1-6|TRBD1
TGTGCCAGCAGCCAATCAGGGGGCGCGTCCTATAATTCACCCCTCCACTTT
CASSQSGGASYNSPLHF
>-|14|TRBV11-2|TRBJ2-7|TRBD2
TGTGCCAGCAGCTTAGCAGGACTAGGCTACGAGCAGTACTTC
CASSLAGLGYEQYF
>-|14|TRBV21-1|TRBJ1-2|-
TGTGCCAGCAGCAAAGCAAGCGGATGCTATGGCTACACCTTC
CASSKASGCYGYTF
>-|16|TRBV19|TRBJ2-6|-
TGTGCCAGTAGTATAGGTGACGGGACTGGAGCCAACGTCCTGACTTTC
CASSIGDGTGANVLTF
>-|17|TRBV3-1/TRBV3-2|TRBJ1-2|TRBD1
TGTGCCAGCAGCCAGGGGGACAGGGGGCGGTTCGGCTATGGCTACACCTTC
CASSQGDRGRFGYGYTF
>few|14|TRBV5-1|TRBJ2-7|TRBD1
TGCGCCAGCAGCTTGGGGGACAGCTCCTACGAGCAGTACTTC
CASSLGDSSYEQYF
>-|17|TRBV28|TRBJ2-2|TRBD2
TGTGCCAGCAGTCCGGGACTAGCGGGGGCGAACACCGGGGAGCTGTTTTTT
CASSPGLAGANTGELFF
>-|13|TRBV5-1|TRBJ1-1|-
TGCGCCAGCAGCTTTCCCGGGAACACTGAAGCTTTCTTT
CASSFPGNTEAFF